A selection of T cell receptor beta chains follows, all from one sample in a study of blood T cell repertoires in COVID-19. Some clones are missing from TCRdb's copy, which holds only in-frame ones; the method was immunoSEQ multiplex PCR. The sample has some 200,000 clones; 86% are singletons. Source material: peripheral blood. The receptors shown here come from a man in his 70s with acute or convalescent COVID-19. The CDR3 runs from the conserved cysteine through the conserved F or W. D genes are given only for firm matches.

TRBD2,TRBJ2-1,TRBV7-9,CASSLGSGRLNEQFF
-,TRBJ2-2,TRBV6-1,CASSERGQPTGELFF
-,TRBJ2-2,TRBV5-4,CASSLAQQGRTGELFF
TRBD2,TRBJ2-3,TRBV28,CASRRESTDTQYF
TRBD2,TRBJ2-3,TRBV9,CASTKREVTDTQYF
-,TRBJ2-3,TRBV27,CASSLDSPTDTQYF
-,TRBJ2-7,TRBV2,CASKTGRTYEQYF
-,TRBJ2-7,TRBV27,CASSRPSSYEQYF
-,TRBJ2-6,TRBV7-2,CASSRVGSSGANVLTF
TRBD1,TRBJ2-7,TRBV7-9,CASSLWDRGPEQYF
-,TRBJ2-1,TRBV7-2,CASSPNRAGQFF
-,TRBJ2-3,TRBV24-1,CATSDPWRSRGDTQYF
-,TRBJ2-2,TRBV18,CASSPGQNTGELFF
-,TRBJ1-1,TRBV20-1,CSARDRREAFF
TRBD1,TRBJ1-2,TRBV13,CASSPEGQGFADGYIF
-,TRBJ2-2,TRBV27,CASSSWRGRVTGELFF
TRBD1,TRBJ2-4,TRBV5-4,CASSYPGQGSIQYF
TRBD1,TRBJ2-2,TRBV5-4,CASSPGTGKNTGELFF
-,TRBJ1-5,TRBV4-3,CASSQESGRQPQHF
TRBD2,TRBJ2-1,TRBV5-5,CASSGSAGLAGGIGYNEQFF